One sample yielded the 32 T cell receptor beta chains listed below, sequenced in a study of cytomegalovirus exposure and HLA in healthy donors. PCR amplification relied on 60 Vbeta primers (plus 13 Jbeta primers). TCRdb's copy holds only in-frame clones and misses some; the assay was immunoSEQ multiplex PCR. The sample lists roughly 100,000 clones; about 75% were seen once. The material sequenced was PBMCs. These receptors were taken from a middle-aged man in good health and CMV-seropositive.

V and J are TRBV9 and TRBJ2-2; 10 nucleotides match TRBD2. Germline loops: CDR1 SGDLS, CDR2 YYNGEE. This CDR3 contains 17 residues. V dropped 1 base and J dropped 1; count of bases not matched to a gene: 4. The CDR3, as DNA: TGTGCCAGCAGCGTAAGCCGGACTAGCGGGAACACCGGGGAGCTGTTTTTT. Translation: CASSVSRTSGNTGELFF.

The CDR3 loop is CSAGGESYGYTF. Here the CDR3 DNA reads TGCAGCGCCGGGGGGGAAAGCTATGGCTACACCTTC. This chain joins TRBV29-1 and TRBJ1-2; possibly TRBD1 for D (5 bases). This CDR3 spans 12 amino acids. Trimming removed 7 bases at V and 4 bases at J, with 13 bases between. Germline-derived CDR1 and CDR2 are SQVTM and ANQGSEA.

The genes are TRBV4-3 and TRBJ1-4; D is undetermined. The CDR3 loop spans 15 amino acids. Germline V gene sequence: CDR1 LGHNA, CDR2 YSLEER. V shed 4 bases and J shed 4 bases, with 13 bases lying between them. As DNA, the CDR3 is TGCGCCAGCAGCCGACGTGGAGCCGATAATGAAAAACTGTTTTTT. Protein: CASSRRGADNEKLFF.

The chain is built from TRBV5-4 and TRBJ2-2, with TRBD2 matching over 12 bases. This CDR3 contains 18 residues. The junction had 9 bases not matched to a gene; V was cut back by 4 bases and J by 2 bases. Germline CDR1 is SGHNT and CDR2 is YYREEE (reference sequence). CDR3 sequence: CASSLATSGRLNTGELFF. The CDR3 DNA reads TGTGCCAGCAGCCTTGCTACTAGCGGGAGGCTTAACACCGGGGAGCTGTTTTTT.

This chain uses TRBV4-3 with TRBJ2-7, with 9 bases identical to TRBD1. The germline CDR1 and CDR2 sequences are LGHNA and YSLEER. With 0 bases clipped from V and 7 bases from J, the junction kept 7 bases outside the gene matches. The CDR3 covers 15 residues. DNA of the CDR3: TGCGCCAGCAGCCAAGATGCACAGGGGGCTTTGGAGCAGTACTTC. Its translation is CASSQDAQGALEQYF.

The rearrangement links TRBV7-2 to TRBJ2-7; tentative D call: TRBD2 (6 bases). Between the trimmed V and J ends, which lost 1 base and 6 bases, there was a span of 13 bases. The germline gives CDR1 SGHTA, CDR2 FQGNSA. The CDR3 runs to 14 residues. The CDR3 here is CASSLVPSAGEQYF. The CDR3 bases are TGTGCCAGCAGCTTAGTCCCTAGCGCCGGCGAGCAGTACTTC.

A word on this clone: Other DNA variants within this sample encode the same CDR3. The rearrangement joins TRBV11-2 to TRBJ2-2; D is perhaps TRBD1 (5 bases). The germline V and J ends were trimmed by 8 bases and 5 bases, with 18 bases remaining between them. Per the germline V gene, CDR1 is SGHAT and CDR2 is FQNNGV. There are 15 residues in the CDR3. Written as DNA, the CDR3 is TGTGCCAGCGGCGCCTGGCAGGGTCAGACCGGGGAGCTGTTTTTT. Its translation: CASGAWQGQTGELFF.

This sequence joins TRBV5-1 and TRBJ2-7; TRBD2 agrees at 10 bases. Trimming cost V 5 bases and J 6 bases; bases outside gene matches: 11. CDR3 length: 15 amino acids. The germline CDR1 and CDR2 sequences are SGHRS and YFSETQ. The CDR3 here is CASRPTSGALGEQYF. The CDR3 nucleotides are TGCGCCAGCAGACCAACTAGCGGGGCCCTCGGCGAGCAGTACTTC.

J is TRBJ2-1 and V is TRBV2; 12 positions agree with TRBD2. This CDR3 spans 17 amino acids. The germline V gene has CDR1 SNHLY and CDR2 FYNNEI. After removal of 2 bases from V and 8 bases from J, the junction contained 10 bases not matched to a gene. The CDR3 reads CASSETPSGGGFDEQFF. The CDR3 DNA is TGTGCCAGCAGTGAAACGCCTAGCGGGGGGGGGTTTGATGAGCAGTTCTTC. Based on the CDR3 plus reference TRBV2 and TRBJ2-1, the full variable domain is EPEVTQTPSHQVTQMGQEVILRCVPISNHLYFYWYRQILGQKVEFLVSFYNNEISEKSEIFDDQFSVERPDGSNFTLKIRSTKLEDSAMYFCASSETPSGGGFDEQFFGPGTRLTVL.

In the case of this clone: An end of the junction differs from the germline gene, which may be a read error. The sample holds other DNA sequences that translate to the same CDR3. V gene TRBV29-1 combines with J gene TRBJ2-5; D perhaps matches TRBD2 (5 bases). The CDR3 length is 13 residues. The germline CDR1 and CDR2 sequences are SQVTM and ANQGSEA. The CDR3 protein is CSVEGAGEETQYF. CDR3 DNA: TGCAGTGTTGAAGGTGCTGGGGAGGAGACCCAGTACTTC.

Concerning this clone itself: The same CDR3 arises from other DNA sequences in this sample as well. The V call is TRBV5-1, the J call TRBJ2-3; maybe TRBD2 (6 bases). V lost 0 bases and J lost 2, with 10 bases in between. Germline V gene sequence: CDR1 SGHRS, CDR2 YFSETQ. CDR3 length: 15 residues. CDR3 sequence: CASSLDRGNTDTQYF. The CDR3 nucleotides read TGCGCCAGCAGCTTGGACCGGGGGAACACAGATACGCAGTATTTT.

The chain links TRBV21-1 to TRBJ1-1. TRBV21-1 is flagged as a pseudogene. The CDR3 extends over 15 amino acids. CDR3 loop: CASSSDGGPSTEAFF. The CDR3 DNA follows: TGTGCCAGCAGCAGTGACGGGGGTCCGAGTACTGAAGCTTTCTTT.

This clone was seen a few times. The chain links TRBV4-1 to TRBJ2-1, with TRBD2 matching 8 bases. This CDR3 has 15 amino acids. The trim removed 0 bases at V and 9 bases at J, leaving 7 bases unmatched. Germline CDR1 reads MGHRA; CDR2 reads YSYEKL. In DNA form, the CDR3 reads TGCGCCAGCAGCCAAGAGAACGGGGGGGGGTTTGAGCAGTTCTTC. This gives the protein CASSQENGGGFEQFF.

J is TRBJ1-1 and V is TRBV29-1, with D tentatively TRBD1 (6 bases). The V gene lost 4 bases and the J gene lost 8 bases, with 14 bases spanning the gap. Germline V gene sequence: CDR1 SQVTM, CDR2 ANQGSEA. This CDR3 is 12 amino acids long. CDR3 residues: CSVGGGQQEAFF. The CDR3 region has the DNA TGCAGCGTTGGGGGGGGACAACAAGAAGCTTTCTTT.

This clone was seen a few times. The chain combines TRBV5-1 with TRBJ2-5, with 11 bases matching TRBD2. CDR1 and CDR2 from the germline V gene are SGHRS and YFSETQ. The CDR3 consists of 16 residues. V gave up 0 bases and J gave up 7 bases; unmatched junction bases: 8. The CDR3 DNA reads as TGCGCCAGCAGCTTGGAGGCTAGCGGGGGGAGCGCGACCCAGTACTTC. As protein: CASSLEASGGSATQYF.

The chain uses TRBV7-9 and TRBJ1-4, with D perhaps matching TRBD1 (6 bases). Germline-derived CDR1 and CDR2 are SEHNR and FQNEAQ (reference sequence). The CDR3 is made up of 17 amino acids. Trimming removed 5 bases at V and 4 bases at J, with 20 bases between. CDR3 region: CASSLSITGTRNEKLFF. In DNA form, the CDR3 reads TGTGCCAGCAGCCTCAGCATTACAGGGACCCGTAATGAAAAACTGTTTTTT.

The J gene is TRBJ1-1, the V gene TRBV5-4, with D hard to call. There are 12 residues in the CDR3. Germline V gene sequence: CDR1 SGHNT, CDR2 YYREEE (reference sequence). The V and J ends lost 4 bases and 11 bases respectively, with 15 bases between them. The CDR3 loop is CASSLNGVGAFF. For the CDR3, the DNA is TGTGCCAGCAGCCTAAACGGGGTCGGGGCTTTCTTT.

This chain joins TRBV18 and TRBJ2-3; 9 bases agree with TRBD2. Trimming took 2 bases from V and 2 from J; bases not matched to a gene: 2. CDR1 and CDR2 from the germline V gene are KGHSH and LQKENI. This CDR3 has 15 amino acids. The chain's CDR3 is CASSPSSGITDTQYF. Written as DNA, the CDR3 is TGTGCCAGCTCACCATCTAGCGGGATCACAGATACGCAGTATTTT.

This clone appeared a few times. This chain uses TRBV5-4 with TRBJ2-7; D might be TRBD1 (6 bases). This CDR3 has 14 amino acids. Germline V gene data show CDR1 as SGHNT and CDR2 as YYREEE (reference sequence). Trimming left V 4 bases short and J 1 base short, with 12 bases between. In nucleotides, the CDR3 is TGTGCCAGCAGCCTAGACAGGAGGTCCTACGAGCAGTACTTC. This encodes CASSLDRRSYEQYF.

The chain links TRBV5-1 to TRBJ2-3, with 12 bases matching TRBD2. J was trimmed by 1 base and V by 3 bases; bases with no gene match: 6. The CDR3 length is 17 residues. Germline assignment: CDR1 SGHRS and CDR2 YFSETQ. CDR3 amino acids: CASSSHRTSGGTDTQYF. The CDR3, as DNA: TGCGCCAGCAGCTCTCACAGGACTAGCGGGGGCACAGATACGCAGTATTTT.

CDR3 nucleotide sequence: TGCGCCAGCAGCCCTGGGACAGGGAATTCCTACGAGCAGTACTTC. Its protein product is CASSPGTGNSYEQYF. The chain carries TRBV10-1 and TRBJ2-7; TRBD1 matches at 9 bases. CDR3 length: 15 residues. Germline CDR1 WNHNN, CDR2 SYGVQD (reference sequence). V gave up 6 bases and J gave up 1 base; unmatched junction bases: 7.

This chain links TRBV9 with TRBJ1-1, with D uncertain. The CDR3 totals 13 residues. Germline CDR1 is SGDLS and CDR2 is YYNGEE. V was cut by 0 bases and J by 3 bases, with 6 bases left in between. The CDR3 loop is CASSVVADTEAFF. The CDR3 DNA sequence: TGTGCCAGCAGCGTAGTTGCGGACACTGAAGCTTTCTTT.

This chain uses TRBV28 with TRBJ1-2, with D tentatively TRBD1 (6 bases). Per germline, CDR1 MDHEN and CDR2 SYDVKM. The length of the CDR3 is 13 residues. V was trimmed by 6 bases and J by 8 bases, leaving 16 bases between them. Here the CDR3 reads CASSPQGSGGYTF. CDR3 nucleotide sequence: TGTGCCAGCAGCCCACAGGGAAGCGGCGGCTACACCTTC.

This clone was detected a few times. The J gene is TRBJ2-7, the V gene TRBV7-9; 7 nucleotides match TRBD1. The trim removed 5 bases at V and 13 bases at J, leaving 23 bases unmatched. Germline loops: CDR1 SEHNR, CDR2 FQNEAQ (reference sequence). This CDR3 spans 16 amino acids. The CDR3 region is CASSDGGGTDPYAAYF. The CDR3 DNA follows: TGTGCCAGCAGCGATGGGGGTGGGACAGACCCCTACGCAGCCTACTTC.

This clone was counted between two and nine times. This sequence joins TRBV5-4 and TRBJ1-1; D perhaps matches TRBD1 (5 bases). The CDR3 sequence is 15 residues long. Germline V CDR1 and CDR2: SGHNT, YYREEE (reference sequence). Between the trimmed V and J ends, which lost 2 bases and 1 base, there was a span of 12 bases. The CDR3 DNA sequence: TGTGCCAGCAGCTTCGGTGTAACAGGGAACACTGAAGCTTTCTTT. Translated, it gives CASSFGVTGNTEAFF.

This clone was seen a few times. The CDR3: CASSLVAGGTYEQYF. CDR3 bases: TGTGCCAGCAGCTTAGTTGCGGGAGGGACCTACGAGCAGTACTTC. This chain uses TRBV7-2 with TRBJ2-7; 9 bases agree with TRBD2. The junction had 3 bases not matched to a gene; V was cut back by 1 base and J by 2 bases. Looked up from germline, CDR1 is SGHTA and CDR2 is FQGNSA. The CDR3 is made up of 15 amino acids. The full variable domain, its missing parts supplied by reference TRBV7-2 and TRBJ2-7, is GAGVSQSPSNKVTEKGKDVELRCDPISGHTALYWYRQSLGQGLEFLIYFQGNSAPDKSGLPSDRFSAERTGGSVSTLTIQRTQQEDSAVYLCASSLVAGGTYEQYFGPGTRLTVT.

This chain joins TRBV28 and TRBJ2-1; 7 positions match TRBD2. V dropped 5 bases and J dropped 1; count of bases not matched to a gene: 5. The CDR3 has 15 amino acids. Germline CDR1 reads MDHEN; CDR2 reads SYDVKM. CDR3 DNA sequence: TGTGCCAGCAGTCAGAGCGGGAAATCCTACAATGAGCAGTTCTTC. Amino acids: CASSQSGKSYNEQFF. Together with reference TRBV28 and TRBJ2-1, the CDR3 gives the full variable domain: DVKVTQSSRYLVKRTGEKVFLECVQDMDHENMFWYRQDPGLGLRLIYFSYDVKMKEKGDIPEGYSVSREKKERFSLILESASTNQTSMYLCASSQSGKSYNEQFFGPGTRLTVL.

As for this clone: A far larger clone lies a single base away; this is likely a read error. Other DNA sequences within the sample encode an identical CDR3. The rearrangement joins TRBV7-9 to TRBJ2-3; tentatively, D is TRBD2 (5 bases). V gave up 4 bases and J gave up 6 bases, with 20 bases separating them. CDR3 size: 16 residues. From germline, CDR1 is SEHNR and CDR2 FQNEAQ (reference sequence). CDR3 bases: TGTGCCAGCAGCTGCCGGGATACTAAAATCACTGATACGCAGTATTTT. This sequence encodes CASSCRDTKITDTQYF.

The chain is built from TRBV7-8 and TRBJ1-1; 10 positions agree with TRBD1. Germline-derived CDR1 and CDR2 are SGHVS and FQNEAQ. V lost 2 bases to trimming and J lost 8 bases; unmatched junction nucleotides: 14. The length of the CDR3 is 17 residues. The CDR3 DNA sequence: TGTGCCAGCAGCTTACTCCCCCCGGGACAGGGGAGATCGGAAGCTTTCTTT. Translation: CASSLLPPGQGRSEAFF.

The J gene is TRBJ2-3, the V gene TRBV5-1, with 8 bases identical to TRBD1. Germline values: CDR1 SGHRS, CDR2 YFSETQ. With 4 bases clipped from V and 2 bases from J, the junction kept 6 bases outside the gene matches. CDR3 length equals 15 residues. CDR3 region: CASSLTGANTDTQYF. The CDR3 region has the DNA TGCGCCAGCAGCCTGACAGGGGCAAACACAGATACGCAGTATTTT.

This rearrangement joins TRBV4-3 to TRBJ1-1; TRBD1 might be the D (5 bases). The V gene lost 0 bases and the J gene lost 7 bases, with 15 bases spanning the gap. CDR1 and CDR2 (germline): LGHNA, YSLEER. CDR3 size: 15 residues. The CDR3 coding sequence is TGCGCCAGCAGCCAAGAGCTGTATGTGGACAATGAAGCTTTCTTT. Its translation is CASSQELYVDNEAFF.

This clone was detected many times. This sequence joins TRBV5-1 and TRBJ1-2; no clear D gene. V gave up 3 bases and J gave up 8 bases, with 11 bases separating them. This CDR3 contains 12 residues. Germline CDR1 is SGHRS and CDR2 is YFSETQ. Here the CDR3 reads CASSSDHGGYTF. CDR3 sequence (DNA): TGCGCCAGCAGCTCTGATCACGGGGGCTACACCTTC.